This T cell receptor beta chain emerged from a study of T cell changes during pregnancy in multiple sclerosis. Clones were sequenced by immunoSEQ multiplex PCR, and TCRdb holds only the in-frame ones, with some missing. The sample lists tens of thousands of clones; around 93% were seen once. The CDR3 totals 13 residues. The V segment lost 2 bases and the J segment 4 bases; nucleotides outside the gene matches: 5. Germline V gene data show CDR1 as GTSNPN and CDR2 as SVGIG (reference sequence). The chain has TRBV30 and TRBJ2-7, with 7 bases fitting TRBD1. The sample consisted of CD4+ T cells from peripheral blood mononuclear cells, taken after pregnancy. This receptor was taken from a female donor with multiple sclerosis, enrolled in a pregnancy study. The CDR3 DNA reads TGTGCCTGGAGTCAACAGGGGAAGTACGAGCAGTACTTC. Amino acids: CAWSQQGKYEQYF.